What follows are 17 T cell receptor beta chains derived from one specimen sequenced in a study of shared clonotypes between healthy human individuals. Method: immunoSEQ multiplex PCR; TCRdb's copy keeps in-frame clones and lacks some. The sample contains around 2.5 million clones, 90% to 95% of which appear only once. The sample comprised naive CD4+ T cells from PBMCs. Subset of the sample: CD45RA+ positively selected. These receptors all stem from a man aged 18 to 30 in good health. Some clones in this sample may be carry-over from other donors' samples.

The V call is TRBV5-1, the J call TRBJ2-2; TRBD2 aligns across 13 bases. CDR3 length: 17 residues. J was trimmed by 6 bases and V by 6 bases; bases with no gene match: 11. Looked up from germline, CDR1 is SGHRS and CDR2 is YFSETQ. The CDR3 loop reads CASKVPGLAGVAGELFF. CDR3 sequence (DNA): TGCGCCAGCAAAGTACCTGGACTAGCGGGAGTCGCCGGGGAGCTGTTTTTT.

This clone appeared once. The gene calls are TRBV5-4 and TRBJ2-3; D call uncertain. The CDR3 consists of 15 residues. The V and J ends lost 0 bases and 0 bases respectively, with 8 bases between them. The germline V gene encodes CDR1 SGHNT and CDR2 YYREEE (reference sequence). DNA for the CDR3: TGTGCCAGCAGCTTGGGGGCAGTTAGCACAGATACGCAGTATTTT. Amino acids: CASSLGAVSTDTQYF.

The count of this clone is one. CDR3 in DNA: TGTGCCAGCAGCGTAGAGCCTTCCCCCTCCTACAATGAGCAGTTCTTC. Encoded protein: CASSVEPSPSYNEQFF. The rearrangement joins TRBV9 to TRBJ2-1; no clear D gene. Trimming took 0 bases from V and 0 from J, leaving 10 bases between them. From germline, CDR1 is SGDLS and CDR2 YYNGEE. The CDR3 runs to 16 residues.

Points on this clone: This CDR3 is also generated by other DNA sequences in the sample. The chain is built from TRBV5-4 and TRBJ2-3, with no clear D. The germline V and J ends were trimmed by 4 bases and 0 bases, with 12 bases remaining between them. Germline values: CDR1 SGHNT, CDR2 YYREEE (reference sequence). This CDR3 is 15 amino acids long. CDR3 sequence reads: CASSLPGSSTDTQYF. The CDR3 region has the DNA TGTGCCAGCAGCCTACCCGGAAGTAGCACAGATACGCAGTATTTT.

V is TRBV29-1 and J is TRBJ2-5; maybe TRBD1 (6 bases). Germline loops: CDR1 SQVTM, CDR2 ANQGSEA. Trimming pared 6 bases from V and 4 bases from J, leaving 21 bases between. The CDR3 covers 15 residues. DNA for the CDR3: TGCAGCGTAGAGGCCAGAACAGGGACCAGAGAGACCCAGTACTTC. Translated: CSVEARTGTRETQYF.

The chain has TRBV9 and TRBJ2-5; perhaps D is TRBD1 or TRBD2 (6 bases each). Germline V gives CDR1 SGDLS, CDR2 YYNGEE. V lost 1 base to trimming and J lost 4 bases, with 14 bases between them. CDR3 length: 15 amino acids. In nucleotides, the CDR3 is TGTGCCAGCAGCGTACCGACAGGAGGGTTAGAGACCCAGTACTTC. Protein: CASSVPTGGLETQYF. Combining the CDR3 with reference TRBV9 and TRBJ2-5 gives the whole variable domain DSGVTQTPKHLITATGQRVTLRCSPRSGDLSVYWYQQSLDQGLQFLIQYYNGEERAKGNILERFSAQQFPDLHSELNLSSLELGDSALYFCASSVPTGGLETQYFGPGTRLLVL.

The gene calls are TRBV6-1 and TRBJ1-5; possibly TRBD1 for D (5 bases). The germline gives CDR1 MNHNS, CDR2 SASEGT. V was cut by 1 base and J by 9 bases, with 13 bases left in between. This CDR3 has 14 amino acids. CDR3 sequence reads: CASSEGREDWPQHF. For the CDR3, the DNA is TGTGCCAGCAGTGAAGGCAGGGAGGATTGGCCCCAGCATTTT.

This clone has only one observation. The chain is built from TRBV5-4 and TRBJ2-2, with D possibly being TRBD2 (6 bases). The CDR3 sequence is 15 residues long. The V gene's germline CDR1 is SGHNT and CDR2 YYREEE (reference sequence). V shed 0 bases and J shed 3 bases, with 9 bases lying between them. The CDR3 spells CASSLDAGYTGELFF. CDR3 in DNA: TGTGCCAGCAGCTTGGACGCGGGGTACACCGGGGAGCTGTTTTTT. Based on the CDR3 plus reference TRBV5-4 and TRBJ2-2, the full variable domain is ETGVTQSPTHLIKTRGQQVTLRCSSQSGHNTVSWYQQALGQGPQFIFQYYREEENGRGNFPPRFSGLQFPNYSSELNVNALELDDSALYLCASSLDAGYTGELFFGEGSRLTVL.

This clone was picked up one time. The chain is built from TRBV18 and TRBJ1-3; D is possibly TRBD1 (5 bases). The length of the CDR3 is 16 residues. With 0 bases removed from V and 4 bases from J, the gap between germline ends came to 13 bases. In germline, CDR1 is KGHSH, CDR2 LQKENI. The CDR3 loop is CASSPPSGRAGNTIYF. CDR3 nucleotide sequence: TGTGCCAGCTCACCACCGTCGGGCAGGGCCGGAAACACCATATATTTT.

V usage is TRBV28 and J usage is TRBJ2-7; weak D call: TRBD1 (5 bases). Per the germline V gene, CDR1 is MDHEN and CDR2 is SYDVKM. CDR3 length: 15 residues. V was clipped by 10 bases and J by 0 bases, with 19 bases between them. CDR3 loop: CATERGHPGSYEQYF. DNA for the CDR3: TGTGCCACCGAAAGGGGCCATCCCGGCTCCTACGAGCAGTACTTC.

The chain has TRBV5-1 and TRBJ1-2; weak D call: TRBD1 (6 bases). The length of the CDR3 is 14 residues. CDR1 and CDR2 from the germline V gene are SGHRS and YFSETQ. V lost 4 bases and J lost 3, with 13 bases in between. The CDR3 DNA reads as TGCGCCAGCAGCCCGGCGGACAGCGACTATGGCTACACCTTC. It encodes CASSPADSDYGYTF.

As concerns this clone: The sample carries other DNA sequences with the same CDR3. This chain connects TRBV5-1 to TRBJ2-1; 10 bases align to TRBD2. Germline values: CDR1 SGHRS, CDR2 YFSETQ. Losses at the gene ends were 0 bases for V and 8 bases for J; bases not matched to a gene: 2. This CDR3 is built from 14 residues. The CDR3 DNA reads TGCGCCAGCAGCTTGGTTCTAGCGGGAGATGAGCAGTTCTTC. Amino acid sequence: CASSLVLAGDEQFF.

V usage is TRBV4-1 and J usage is TRBJ2-1; TRBD2 is a possible D gene (5 bases). CDR3 length equals 17 residues. In germline, CDR1 is MGHRA, CDR2 YSYEKL. Trimming left V 5 bases short and J 0 bases short, with 17 bases between. This CDR3 reads CASSTPPRRASYNEQFF. The CDR3 bases are TGCGCCAGCAGCACCCCTCCCCGGCGGGCCTCCTACAATGAGCAGTTCTTC.

This sequence joins TRBV7-7 and TRBJ2-5; a weak D match, TRBD2 (6 bases). The ends were cut back, 1 base at V and 2 bases at J, with 11 bases in the middle. Per the germline V gene, CDR1 is SSHAT and CDR2 is FNYEAQ (reference sequence). The CDR3 spans 15 residues. Here the CDR3 reads CASSLVGSGQETQYF. CDR3 DNA: TGTGCCAGCAGCTTAGTCGGGAGTGGGCAAGAGACCCAGTACTTC.

J is TRBJ2-5 and V is TRBV18; perhaps TRBD1 as D (6 bases). CDR3 size: 15 residues. CDR1 and CDR2 (germline): KGHSH, LQKENI. Trimming removed 5 bases from V and 0 bases from J, with 13 bases in between. CDR3 in amino acids: CASSSLDSYQETQYF. The CDR3 bases are TGTGCCAGCTCAAGTTTGGACAGTTACCAAGAGACCCAGTACTTC.

The CDR3 here is CASSVLRDRVSGANVLTF. DNA of the CDR3: TGTGCCAGCAGCGTACTCCGGGACAGGGTCTCTGGGGCCAACGTCCTGACTTTC. The chain has TRBV11-2 and TRBJ2-6; 9 bases map to TRBD1. The germline V gene encodes CDR1 SGHAT and CDR2 FQNNGV. Germline trimming cut 5 bases from V and 0 bases from J; bases unmatched to any gene: 8. This CDR3 is 18 amino acids long.

The J gene is TRBJ1-1, the V gene TRBV4-3; tentative D call: TRBD1 (5 bases). V was trimmed by 4 bases and J by 1 base, leaving 7 bases between them. The length of the CDR3 is 13 residues. Germline assignment: CDR1 LGHNA and CDR2 YSLEER. The DNA for the CDR3 is TGCGCCAGCAGCCGAGACAGGAACACTGAAGCTTTCTTT. It translates to CASSRDRNTEAFF.